This passage covers 9 T cell receptor beta chains from one sample sequenced in a study of shared clonotypes between healthy human individuals. Libraries were prepared by immunoSEQ multiplex PCR; TCRdb keeps only in-frame clonotypes and omits some of them. The sample has roughly 2.1 million clones, approximately 94% seen once. Naive-designated CD8 cells lacked CD45RO, were positively enriched for CCR7, and omitted terminally differentiated effector memory CD45RA+ cells. The sample was naive CD8+ T cells from PBMCs. Receptors originate from a young man in good health. Some clones in this sample may be carry-over from other donors' samples.

The chain employs TRBV5-6 and TRBJ2-2; D might be TRBD1 (6 bases). This CDR3 is built from 16 residues. CDR1 SGHDT and CDR2 YYEEEE come from the germline V gene. Between the trimmed V and J ends, which lost 0 bases and 3 bases, there was a span of 12 bases. CDR3 sequence: CASSLGGPQDTGELFF. Written as DNA, the CDR3 is TGTGCCAGCAGCTTGGGGGGGCCACAGGACACCGGGGAGCTGTTTTTT.

This sequence joins TRBV28 and TRBJ2-7; D is perhaps TRBD2 (6 bases). This CDR3 has 15 residues. V was pared by 1 base and J by 3 bases, with 13 bases between. CDR1 MDHEN and CDR2 SYDVKM come from the germline V gene. The CDR3: CASSLFSGANYEQYF. CDR3 DNA sequence: TGTGCCAGCAGTTTATTTAGCGGAGCAAACTACGAGCAGTACTTC.

The sample holds a few counts of this clone. This sequence joins TRBV5-1 and TRBJ1-5; 9 nucleotides match TRBD1. Losses at the gene ends were 4 bases for V and 3 bases for J; bases not matched to a gene: 5. The CDR3 covers 15 residues. Looked up from germline, CDR1 is SGHRS and CDR2 is YFSETQ. The CDR3 DNA sequence: TGCGCCAGCAGCCCATGGACAGGGGACAATCAGCCCCAGCATTTT. This translates into CASSPWTGDNQPQHF. The full variable domain, completed using reference TRBV5-1 and TRBJ1-5, is KAGVTQTPRYLIKTRGQQVTLSCSPISGHRSVSWYQQTPGQGLQFLFEYFSETQRNKGNFPGRFSGRQFSNSRSEMNVSTLELGDSALYLCASSPWTGDNQPQHFGDGTRLSIL.

The chain carries TRBV28 and TRBJ1-5; 9 nucleotides match TRBD1. Trimming took 6 bases from V and 2 from J; bases not matched to a gene: 8. The germline V gene encodes CDR1 MDHEN and CDR2 SYDVKM. CDR3 length equals 16 residues. The CDR3 spells CASRPTGQGGNQPQHF. The CDR3 nucleotides are TGTGCCAGCAGACCTACGGGACAGGGAGGCAATCAGCCCCAGCATTTT.

The CDR3 bases are TGTGCCAGCAGCCAGGGGGCGTGGACTGAAGCTTTCTTT. Amino acids: CASSQGAWTEAFF. The chain is built from TRBV14 and TRBJ1-1; D is perhaps TRBD1 (6 bases). The germline V and J ends were trimmed by 3 bases and 5 bases, with 10 bases remaining between them. This CDR3 has 13 residues. Germline CDR1 reads SGHDN; CDR2 reads FVKESK.

The chain carries TRBV5-6 and TRBJ2-1, with D uncertain. The V end was cut by 4 bases, the J end by 5 bases, with 19 bases between. Germline loops: CDR1 SGHDT, CDR2 YYEEEE. CDR3 length equals 16 residues. The CDR3 loop reads CASSKRLGRPNNEQFF. The CDR3 region has the DNA TGTGCCAGCAGCAAACGACTCGGGCGGCCAAACAATGAGCAGTTCTTC.

The gene calls are TRBV10-1 and TRBJ2-3; 7 bases align to TRBD2. Germline V CDR1 and CDR2: WNHNN, SYGVQD (reference sequence). There are 14 residues in the CDR3. V lost 9 bases, J lost 6 bases, and 12 bases stayed unmatched. The CDR3 coding sequence is TGCGCCAGTGGCCAAGCGGGAAACGTGGATACGCAGTATTTT. Translation gives CASGQAGNVDTQYF.

The chain carries TRBV11-2 and TRBJ2-7; D may match TRBD1 or TRBD2 (5 bases each). CDR3 length equals 15 residues. With 3 bases removed from V and 6 bases from J, the gap between germline ends came to 18 bases. Germline V gene data show CDR1 as SGHAT and CDR2 as FQNNGV. CDR3 nucleotide sequence: TGTGCCAGCAGCTTTGTGGGACGGGTCCTTAGCGAGCAGTACTTC. It translates to CASSFVGRVLSEQYF.

This clone was observed a handful of times. The gene calls are TRBV27 and TRBJ1-2; 8 nucleotides match TRBD1. CDR1 is MNHEY, CDR2 SMNVEV, per germline (reference sequence). V lost 2 bases to trimming and J lost 4 bases; unmatched junction nucleotides: 3. The length of the CDR3 is 14 residues. The CDR3 reads CASSLGGQVYGYTF. The CDR3 nucleotides are TGTGCCAGCAGTTTAGGGGGACAGGTCTATGGCTACACCTTC.